This T cell receptor (beta chain) derives from a study of T cell responses to AZD1222 COVID-19 vaccine. Whole-study findings and limits: The reported proportion of spike-specific TCRs targeting unmutated variant regions was nearly half. At study baseline, merely more than 5 AZD1222 recipients were seropositive. White British people made up most donors, females outnumbered males, and clonal diversity was possibly underestimated.

Sequencing used immunoSEQ multiplex PCR; TCRdb keeps in-frame clones, though not all of them. The sample yields around 150,000 clones, roughly nine tenths seen once. Pooling was applied to second doses at about 4 or about 12 weeks. CDR1 SNHLY and CDR2 FYNNEI come from the germline V gene. This CDR3 has 13 amino acids. V dropped 7 bases and J dropped 5 bases, with 9 bases sitting between them. Concerning this clone: The antigen is undetermined.

The chain carries TRBV2 and TRBJ1-6; D remains unclear. The sequence was collected from an adult who received the AZD1222 COVID-19 vaccine. The material sequenced was peripheral blood, taken 28 days after the second AZD1222 dose. The CDR3 here is CASKMVDNSPLHF. In DNA form, the CDR3 reads TGTGCCAGCAAAATGGTCGATAATTCACCCCTCCACTTT.